The entry below describes one T cell receptor (beta chain). With survey level as its setting, the immunoSEQ assay was v3.0. The method was immunoSEQ multiplex PCR; TCRdb's version includes in-frame clones alone and lacks a portion of them. The profile shows fewer than 55,000 clones, more than 90% of them singletons. Germline assignment: CDR1 LNHDA and CDR2 SQIVND (reference sequence). Trimming took off 3 bases at V and 5 bases at J, with 8 bases between the two ends. This CDR3 comprises 13 residues. This entry is derived from a study of long-term antiretroviral therapy in people with HIV. V and J are TRBV19 and TRBJ1-5; D is unclear. The sequence came from a woman between 50 and 59 years old with HIV. The source was unsorted PBMCs, collected 3.7 years after starting antiretroviral therapy. In nucleotides, the CDR3 is TGTGCCAGTAGTATCGGTCGGTATCAGCCCCAGCATTTT. It codes for CASSIGRYQPQHF.